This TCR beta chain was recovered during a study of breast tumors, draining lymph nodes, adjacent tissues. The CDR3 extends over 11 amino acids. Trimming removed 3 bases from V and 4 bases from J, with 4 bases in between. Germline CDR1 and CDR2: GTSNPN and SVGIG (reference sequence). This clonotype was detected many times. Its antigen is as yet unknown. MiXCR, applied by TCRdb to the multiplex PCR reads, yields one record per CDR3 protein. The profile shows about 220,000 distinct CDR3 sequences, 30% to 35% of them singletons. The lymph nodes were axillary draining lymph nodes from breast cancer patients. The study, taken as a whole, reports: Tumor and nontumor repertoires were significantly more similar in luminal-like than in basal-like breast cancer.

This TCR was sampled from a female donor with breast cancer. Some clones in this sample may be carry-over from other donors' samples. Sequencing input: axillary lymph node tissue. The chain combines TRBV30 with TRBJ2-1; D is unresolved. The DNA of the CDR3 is TGTGCCTGGAGAGGATACAATGAGCAGTTCTTC. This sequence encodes CAWRGYNEQFF.